These T cell receptor beta chains were read from a single sample in a study of post-analysis software for immune sequencing data. MiXCR, applied by TCRdb to the PCR reads, yields one record per CDR3 protein. The repertoire includes about 160,000 distinct CDR3 sequences, roughly 40% of them detected once, and 28% sits in the top ten. The sample here was blood, taken after autologous hematopoietic stem cell transplantation. The source of these receptors is a girl aged 5 to 17 with multiple sclerosis. Each CDR3 is given without its conserved first and last residue. Fields, in order: V gene, CDR3 protein.

TRBV7-8 ASSYYQKSSYEQY
TRBV7-8 ASSSDRGLAKNIQY
TRBV20-1 SATGRHYGYT
TRBV12-3/TRBV12-4 ASSVDRAREAEAF
TRBV11-2 ASSLAGTHNEQF
TRBV15 ATSRELQVRMNTEAF
TRBV7-9 ASSFWGREAF
TRBV7-3 ASSLALALGDNEQF
TRBV4-2 ASSQERGSNEQY
TRBV20-1 SAKTGNQPQH
TRBV5-1 ASSLRTESGANVLT
TRBV28 ASSLRTSGLTDTQY
TRBV9 ASSGAGTLYTGELF
TRBV14 ASSQDNRRLETQY
TRBV2 ASFRDRQETQY
TRBV28 ASKASGTGRFEQY
TRBV6-2/TRBV6-3 ASSYGLAGVSVDEQY
TRBV3-1 ASSRRGTAQPQH
TRBV7-9 ASSLEPGELF
TRBV20-1 SARDPQLAGFRFDEQF
TRBV19 ASRAGTGAGDTDTQY
TRBV7-6 ASSLERREGTQY
TRBV20-1 SASQDRFSTDTQY
TRBV7-2 ASSLVLREGLNEQF
TRBV24-1 ATSDDRGKGEQF
TRBV7-9 ASSSFGGGGYGYT
TRBV7-2 ASSPDRGSEQY
TRBV5-1 ASSLEVAGVHEQY
TRBV18 ASSPGVTGGRNTEAF
TRBV3-1 ASSQNWGSTEAF
TRBV30 AWSPKGTGGGETQY
TRBV7-9 AGSLEGGNQPQH
TRBV6-2/TRBV6-3 ASSSKGTQY
TRBV7-2 ASSLRGSPYWGETQY
TRBV6-4 ASSEEAGKAYEQY
TRBV4-1 ASSQDAGSSYEQY
TRBV7-2 ASSLSGQGPTDTQY
TRBV12-3/TRBV12-4 ASSLVLATETQY
TRBV9 ASSLPRQGPNYGYT
TRBV12-3/TRBV12-4 ASRRSSEDTDTQY
TRBV10-3 AISDGTVGYRGGSYNSPLH
TRBV12-3/TRBV12-4 ASSLMTGYTEAF
TRBV6-5 ASSRRGSSPLH
TRBV7-2 ASSSDGLAGVYEQY
TRBV14 ASSQVRLAGGAKIGTDTQY
TRBV29-1 SHAGKNTEAF